One sample yielded the 24 T cell receptor beta chains listed below, sequenced in a study of blood T cell repertoires in COVID-19. TCRdb keeps only in-frame clones here, not all; method: immunoSEQ multiplex PCR. The data hold 250,000 to 400,000 clones, with about 91% observed a single time. Sample: peripheral blood. The receptors shown here come from a woman under 40 with COVID-19, enrolled during active disease.

V and J are TRBV11-2 and TRBJ1-2; 7 nucleotides agree with TRBD1. V gave up 2 bases and J gave up 3 bases; unmatched junction bases: 3. Germline V CDR1 and CDR2: SGHAT, FQNNGV. The CDR3 totals 14 residues. The CDR3 nucleotides are TGTGCCAGCAGCTTACCCGGGACAGACTATGGCTACACCTTC. Protein: CASSLPGTDYGYTF. Filled out from reference TRBV11-2 and TRBJ1-2, the complete variable domain reads EAGVAQSPRYKIIEKRQSVAFWCNPISGHATLYWYQQILGQGPKLLIQFQNNGVVDDSQLPKDRFSAERLKGVDSTLKIQPAKLEDSAVYLCASSLPGTDYGYTFGSGTRLTVV.

This clone was counted once. This chain uses TRBV30 with TRBJ1-1; D is possibly TRBD1 (5 bases). This CDR3 has 13 residues. Germline values: CDR1 GTSNPN, CDR2 SVGIG (reference sequence). Trimming took 2 bases from V and 3 from J, leaving 10 bases between them. The CDR3 protein is CAWSPQGYTEAFF. The CDR3 DNA is TGTGCCTGGAGTCCCCAGGGCTACACTGAAGCTTTCTTT.

This chain joins TRBV28 and TRBJ1-5; TRBD1 matches 10 bases. The CDR3 spans 14 residues. Trimming at V came to 7 bases and at J to 4 bases, leaving 4 bases not matched to a gene. Germline CDR1 reads MDHEN; CDR2 reads SYDVKM. The CDR3 sequence is CASIGQGGNQPQHF. DNA of the CDR3: TGTGCCAGCATAGGACAGGGGGGTAATCAGCCCCAGCATTTT. Full variable domain (outside the CDR3, taken from reference TRBV28 and TRBJ1-5): DVKVTQSSRYLVKRTGEKVFLECVQDMDHENMFWYRQDPGLGLRLIYFSYDVKMKEKGDIPEGYSVSREKKERFSLILESASTNQTSMYLCASIGQGGNQPQHFGDGTRLSIL.

V is TRBV7-9 and J is TRBJ1-2, with 7 bases identical to TRBD1. The ends lost 5 bases at V and 4 bases at J; junction bases unmatched: 13. The CDR3 runs to 16 residues. Germline V gene lookup returns CDR1 SEHNR and CDR2 FQNEAQ (reference sequence). The CDR3 DNA sequence: TGTGCCAGCAGCGCCCCCGGGGACAGATTGGGCTATGGCTACACCTTC. As protein: CASSAPGDRLGYGYTF.

The V gene is TRBV5-5, the J gene TRBJ1-6; 8 nucleotides align to TRBD1. From germline, CDR1 is SGHKS and CDR2 YYEKEE (reference sequence). CDR3 size: 14 residues. Trimming cost V 5 bases and J 10 bases; bases outside gene matches: 8. The CDR3 nucleotides read TGTGCCAGCAGTCAGGGGGCATGGGGATCACCCCTCCACTTT. Its protein is CASSQGAWGSPLHF.

The chain recombines TRBV6-5 with TRBJ2-7, with TRBD2 identical over 7 bases. Germline values: CDR1 MNHEY, CDR2 SVGAGI. After removal of 4 bases from V and 2 bases from J, the junction contained 8 bases not matched to a gene. There are 15 residues in the CDR3. CDR3 sequence reads: CASSSKTSWPYEQYV. CDR3 nucleotides: TGTGCCAGCAGTTCCAAGACTAGCTGGCCCTACGAGCAGTACGTC.

The V call is TRBV2, the J call TRBJ1-1; 9 nucleotides line up with TRBD1. The V gene's germline CDR1 is SNHLY and CDR2 FYNNEI. The CDR3 is 12 amino acids. V gave up 6 bases and J gave up 8 bases; unmatched junction bases: 4. CDR3 amino acids: CASRPGTGEAFF. The CDR3 region has the DNA TGTGCCAGCAGACCCGGGACAGGGGAAGCTTTCTTT.

This clone has a single count. The J gene is TRBJ2-2, the V gene TRBV18; D gene ambiguous. V lost 0 bases and J lost 1, with 9 bases in between. Looked up from germline, CDR1 is KGHSH and CDR2 is LQKENI. The CDR3 is made up of 16 amino acids. This CDR3 reads CASSPPETLNTGELFF. CDR3 coding DNA: TGTGCCAGCTCACCACCAGAGACTTTGAACACCGGGGAGCTGTTTTTT.

This rearrangement joins TRBV7-2 to TRBJ2-3, with 7 positions matching TRBD2. V gave up 5 bases and J gave up 6 bases; unmatched junction bases: 14. The CDR3 runs 16 residues. Germline loops: CDR1 SGHTA, CDR2 FQGNSA. CDR3 nucleotides: TGTGCCAGCAGCCTCGGTTACGGGGGGAGGGAGGATACGCAGTATTTT. Translation gives CASSLGYGGREDTQYF.

The chain couples TRBV4-1 to TRBJ2-6; 8 bases match TRBD1. Losses at the gene ends were 0 bases for V and 2 bases for J; bases not matched to a gene: 12. Looked up from germline, CDR1 is MGHRA and CDR2 is YSYEKL. CDR3 length: 20 residues. The CDR3 loop is CASSQEIDRNRGTGANVLTF. CDR3 sequence (DNA): TGCGCCAGCAGCCAAGAAATTGATAGGAACAGGGGGACTGGGGCCAACGTCCTGACTTTC.

This clone was picked up one time. This chain connects TRBV5-5 to TRBJ1-2; no firm D call. This CDR3 spans 15 amino acids. Germline V gives CDR1 SGHKS, CDR2 YYEKEE (reference sequence). Trimming cost V 4 bases and J 7 bases, with 20 bases left between them. DNA of the CDR3: TGTGCCAGCAGCCACGGCCTTGAAGTTCGAGGTGGCTACACCTTC. The encoded protein is CASSHGLEVRGGYTF. The whole variable domain, remainder taken from reference TRBV5-5 and TRBJ1-2, is DAGVTQSPTHLIKTRGQQVTLRCSPISGHKSVSWYQQVLGQGPQFIFQYYEKEERGRGNFPDRFSARQFPNYSSELNVNALLLGDSALYLCASSHGLEVRGGYTFGSGTRLTVV.

The J gene is TRBJ2-5, the V gene TRBV5-4; D not certain. CDR3 length: 14 amino acids. Trimming stripped 1 base from V and 2 bases from J, with 9 bases between. Germline CDR1 and CDR2: SGHNT and YYREEE (reference sequence). The CDR3 DNA sequence: TGTGCCAGCAGCTTGAACACCCCACAAGAGACCCAGTACTTC. Encoded protein: CASSLNTPQETQYF.

The rearrangement uses TRBV5-4 and TRBJ2-6, with a possible D match to TRBD1 (5 bases). There are 16 residues in the CDR3. V dropped 2 bases and J dropped 2 bases, with 11 bases sitting between them. Germline CDR1 SGHNT, CDR2 YYREEE (reference sequence). The DNA for the CDR3 is TGTGCCAGCAGCTTCTCCCCCAGGGCTGGGGCCAACGTCCTGACTTTC. It codes for CASSFSPRAGANVLTF. The full variable domain, rest sourced from reference TRBV5-4 and TRBJ2-6, is ETGVTQSPTHLIKTRGQQVTLRCSSQSGHNTVSWYQQALGQGPQFIFQYYREEENGRGNFPPRFSGLQFPNYSSELNVNALELDDSALYLCASSFSPRAGANVLTFGAGSRLTVL.

CDR3 nucleotide sequence: TGTGCCTGGAGGCACACAGGAACGATCAATTCACCCCTCCACTTT. Translating gives CAWRHTGTINSPLHF. This chain joins TRBV30 and TRBJ1-6, with a tentative D call TRBD1 (5 bases). There are 15 residues in the CDR3. Trimming took 3 bases from V and 7 from J, leaving 16 bases between them. Germline V gene lookup returns CDR1 GTSNPN and CDR2 SVGIG (reference sequence).

The genes are TRBV6-5 and TRBJ2-1; 7 bases fit TRBD2. J was trimmed by 6 bases and V by 4 bases; bases with no gene match: 9. This CDR3 is 15 amino acids long. Germline V gene lookup returns CDR1 MNHEY and CDR2 SVGAGI. The CDR3, as DNA: TGTGCCAGCAGTTTACTAGCGATGTCCGCCAATGAGCAGTTCTTC. This encodes CASSLLAMSANEQFF.

The V call is TRBV10-2, the J call TRBJ1-4, with 8 bases identical to TRBD1. The junction had 5 bases not matched to a gene; V was cut back by 8 bases and J by 0 bases. This CDR3 spans 15 amino acids. Germline CDR1 WSHSY, CDR2 SAAADI. In nucleotides, the CDR3 is TGCGCCAGCGGCAGGGGGCAAGCAACTAATGAAAAACTGTTTTTT. Protein sequence: CASGRGQATNEKLFF.

Only one count was recorded for this clone. The V call is TRBV3-1 (or the pseudogene TRBV3-2), the J call TRBJ1-2; weak D call: TRBD1 (6 bases). This CDR3 is 15 amino acids long. The V gene lost 6 bases and the J gene lost 8 bases, with 22 bases spanning the gap. Germline-derived CDR1 and CDR2 are LGHDT and YNNKEL (reference sequence). The DNA of the CDR3 is TGTGCCAGCAGGGATAACCGGGACCCGACAGGAGGCTACACCTTC. Its translation is CASRDNRDPTGGYTF.

The chain employs TRBV2 and TRBJ1-1, with D maybe TRBD1 (6 bases). Germline V gene sequence: CDR1 SNHLY, CDR2 FYNNEI. The CDR3 is 13 amino acids. Trimming cost V 8 bases and J 1 base, with 11 bases left between them. CDR3 nucleotide sequence: TGTGCCAGCCACGGGACACAGAACACTGAAGCTTTCTTT. Its protein is CASHGTQNTEAFF.

This clone was counted once. J is TRBJ1-1 and V is TRBV13; perhaps TRBD1 as D (6 bases). CDR3 length equals 15 residues. The germline gives CDR1 PRHDT, CDR2 FYEKMQ (reference sequence). Trimming took off 4 bases at V and 7 bases at J, with 19 bases between the two ends. In DNA form, the CDR3 reads TGTGCCAGCAGCTATACGCGGACAGCGGGGAGTGAAGCTTTCTTT. Amino acid sequence: CASSYTRTAGSEAFF. The full variable domain, rest sourced from reference TRBV13 and TRBJ1-1, is AAGVIQSPRHLIKEKRETATLKCYPIPRHDTVYWYQQGPGQDPQFLISFYEKMQSDKGSIPDRFSAQQFSDYHSELNMSSLELGDSALYFCASSYTRTAGSEAFFGQGTRLTVV.

The J gene is TRBJ2-3, the V gene TRBV6-2 or TRBV6-3, with D perhaps matching TRBD1 (6 bases). The CDR3 is 15 amino acids. Germline V gene sequence: CDR1 MNHEY, CDR2 SVGEGT. Trimming removed 2 bases from V and 7 bases from J, with 16 bases in between. CDR3 protein: CASSYGAGDANTQYF. The CDR3 bases are TGTGCCAGCAGTTACGGCGCAGGGGATGCAAATACGCAGTATTTT.

The rearrangement uses TRBV11-2 and TRBJ2-2; no reliable D call. Germline V gives CDR1 SGHAT, CDR2 FQNNGV. CDR3 length: 15 amino acids. V was shortened by 4 bases and J by 5 bases, with 14 bases between the two germline ends. Written as DNA, the CDR3 is TGTGCCAGCAGCTCGTTGAGCCACAGTACCGGGGAGCTGTTTTTT. This codes for CASSSLSHSTGELFF.

Only one count was recorded for this clone. The same CDR3 is also encoded by other DNA sequences in this sample. This chain links TRBV3-1 (or the pseudogene TRBV3-2) with TRBJ2-1; maybe TRBD2 (5 bases). Germline CDR1 is LGHDT and CDR2 is YNNKEL (reference sequence). V was trimmed by 4 bases and J by 4 bases, leaving 8 bases between them. The length of the CDR3 is 13 residues. For the CDR3, the DNA is TGTGCCAGCAGCCCGGGAAGTTACAATGAGCAGTTCTTC. Its protein is CASSPGSYNEQFF.

The CDR3 loop reads CSASQGRYVHF. CDR3 sequence (DNA): TGCAGTGCTAGCCAGGGGCGATACGTTCATTTT. The chain is built from TRBV20-1 and TRBJ1-5; possibly TRBD1 for D (6 bases). This CDR3 has 11 residues. Germline CDR1 DFQATT, CDR2 SNEGSKA (reference sequence). Trimming stripped 3 bases from V and 16 bases from J, with 16 bases between.

This clone showed up just a few times. The rearrangement uses TRBV2 and TRBJ1-6; 7 bases align to TRBD1. V lost 6 bases, J lost 10 bases, and 9 bases stayed unmatched. The CDR3 length is 14 residues. CDR1 SNHLY and CDR2 FYNNEI come from the germline V gene. Written as DNA, the CDR3 is TGTGCCAGCAGAACCGGGACAGACGGATCACCCCTCCACTTT. The encoded protein is CASRTGTDGSPLHF.